This TCR beta chain comes out of a study of blood T cell repertoires in COVID-19 (dated by TCRdb to 2019 to 2021). With respect to the entire study: Collaborator samples came from the United States, Italy and Spain and covered acute and convalescent phases of COVID-19. The material from the prospective study consisted of cDNA or gDNA derived from T cells, B-cell-depleted T cells, or PBMCs. Deeply sampled blood TCRbeta repertoires from subjects exposed to, actively infected with, or recovered from COVID-19 were included in the dataset. The repertoires were made available in a free public database intended to serve as a resource for research on the immune response to SARS-CoV-2. The samples were drawn from two sources: the first 160 participants of the ongoing ImmuneRACE study, and about 1,300 subjects contributed by 6 global collaborators. Sample metadata almost always included a de-identified subject ID, COVID-19 status, age in years and sex. Where available, HLA class I and class II types were obtained from metadata supplied by the sample provider rather than from assay-based typing. What the research found in general, with its limitations: How much clinical and demographic metadata was included differed by source and by participant, and the metadata was provided uncurated.

The germline V gene yields SGHVS for CDR1 and FNYEAQ for CDR2. Taken from cysteine to phenylalanine, the CDR3 has 15 residues. Here the CDR3 DNA is all that survives: 45 bases in frame from base 1. Trimming leaves V shorter by 4 bases and J shorter by 5 bases, with the junction holding 4 bases beyond the gene matches. TCRbeta CDR3 regions were amplified from genomic DNA by means of the immunoSEQ Assay, a bias-controlled multiplex PCR. The study's own analysis went as follows. The number of nucleated cells in each sample was estimated by amplification of reference gene primers within the assay. To quantify the absolute abundance of each unique TCRbeta CDR3 rearrangement, sequence reads were collapsed and filtered. Productive Simpson clonality was computed per sample as the square root of Simpson's diversity index over productive rearrangements. TCRdb mirrors the immuneACCESS table, restricted to in-frame sequences. Some clones are absent from its copies; in checked studies, under half trace to an unresolved V gene, and the reason for the others is unknown. That table furnishes V, J and clone size, whereas the DNA furnished D and trimming. The sample profile shows some 100,000 clones; approximately 89% of them were found once. About 0.89% of the sample comes from the top ten.

In regard to this clone: The antigen it binds to is not known. Per-base quality was not reported, and no clone a single base away is much larger than it.

Collaborating institutions collected whole blood in K2EDTA tubes following their own protocols. For TCRbeta analysis, collaborators shipped samples as frozen whole blood, isolated PBMCs, or DNA extracted from either of those sample types. The sequence was collected from a man aged 55 to 70 with acute or convalescent COVID-19. Here the chain combines TRBV7-6 and TRBJ2-1, with 11 bases aligning to TRBD2. Sequenced input: peripheral blood. The nucleotide sequence is TGTGCCAGCAGCTCCCTGGGACTAGCGGACAATGAGCAGTTCTTC. It encodes CASSSLGLADNEQFF.